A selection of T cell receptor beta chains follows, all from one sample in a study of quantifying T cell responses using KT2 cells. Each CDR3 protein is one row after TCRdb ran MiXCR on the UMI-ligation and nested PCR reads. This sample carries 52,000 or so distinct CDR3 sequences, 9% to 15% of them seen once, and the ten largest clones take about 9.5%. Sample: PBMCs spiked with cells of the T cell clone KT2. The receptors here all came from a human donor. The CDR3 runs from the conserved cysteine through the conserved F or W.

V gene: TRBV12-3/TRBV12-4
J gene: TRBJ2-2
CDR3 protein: CVTQGGVNTGELFF

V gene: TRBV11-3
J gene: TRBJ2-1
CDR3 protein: CASSLEGTSSYNEQFF

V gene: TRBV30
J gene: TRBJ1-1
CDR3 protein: CAWRKDRANTEAFF

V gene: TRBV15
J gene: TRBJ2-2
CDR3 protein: CATSRDPNTGELFF

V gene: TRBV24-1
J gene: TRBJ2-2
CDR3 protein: CATKRDYTGELFF

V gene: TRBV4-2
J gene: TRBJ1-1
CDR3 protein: CASSQVAGNTEAFF

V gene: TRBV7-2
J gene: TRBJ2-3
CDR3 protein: CASSPRTASTDTQYF

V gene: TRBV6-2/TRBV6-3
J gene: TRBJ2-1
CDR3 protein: CASSYQAGGSPMDEQFF

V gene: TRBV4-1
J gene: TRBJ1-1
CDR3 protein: CASSQGQGVRTEAFF

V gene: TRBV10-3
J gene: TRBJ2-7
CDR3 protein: CAISESILGASYEQYF

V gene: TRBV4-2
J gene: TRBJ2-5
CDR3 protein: CASSQDWQGGQETQYF

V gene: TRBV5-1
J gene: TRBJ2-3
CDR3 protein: CASSLFGRATDTQYF

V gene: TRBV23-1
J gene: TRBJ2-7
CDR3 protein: CASSQIVNRAGYEQYF

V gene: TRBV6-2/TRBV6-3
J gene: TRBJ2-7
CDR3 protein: CASSYGDSSYEQYF

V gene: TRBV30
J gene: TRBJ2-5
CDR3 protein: CAWSVQDRQETQYF

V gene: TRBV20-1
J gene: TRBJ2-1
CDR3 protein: CSASSASGGQNPYNEQFF

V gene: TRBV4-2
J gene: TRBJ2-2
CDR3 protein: CASSHGGRDTGELFF

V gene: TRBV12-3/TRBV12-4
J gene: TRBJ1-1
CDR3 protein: CASSPGWNTEAFF

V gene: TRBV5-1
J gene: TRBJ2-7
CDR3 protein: CASSPRVSPVTYEQYF

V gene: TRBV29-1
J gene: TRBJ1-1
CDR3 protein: CSVRGATEAFF

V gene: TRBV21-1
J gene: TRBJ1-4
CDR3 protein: CASSKPTGDDEKLFF

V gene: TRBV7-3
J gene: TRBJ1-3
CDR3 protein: CASSNTGNTIYF

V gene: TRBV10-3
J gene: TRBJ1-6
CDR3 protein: CAIGDGHNPLHF

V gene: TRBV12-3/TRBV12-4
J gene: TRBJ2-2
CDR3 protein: CASSSETSGRAPNTGELFF

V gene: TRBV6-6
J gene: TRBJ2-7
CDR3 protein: CASSSAGGGVQYF

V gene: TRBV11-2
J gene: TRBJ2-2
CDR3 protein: CASSPIAVSGELFF

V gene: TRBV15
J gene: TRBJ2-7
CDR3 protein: CATSGTTSGGAQYF

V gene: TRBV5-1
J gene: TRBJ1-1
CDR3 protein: CASRRTGARGMNTEAFF

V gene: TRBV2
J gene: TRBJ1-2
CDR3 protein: CASSEAVNNYGYTF